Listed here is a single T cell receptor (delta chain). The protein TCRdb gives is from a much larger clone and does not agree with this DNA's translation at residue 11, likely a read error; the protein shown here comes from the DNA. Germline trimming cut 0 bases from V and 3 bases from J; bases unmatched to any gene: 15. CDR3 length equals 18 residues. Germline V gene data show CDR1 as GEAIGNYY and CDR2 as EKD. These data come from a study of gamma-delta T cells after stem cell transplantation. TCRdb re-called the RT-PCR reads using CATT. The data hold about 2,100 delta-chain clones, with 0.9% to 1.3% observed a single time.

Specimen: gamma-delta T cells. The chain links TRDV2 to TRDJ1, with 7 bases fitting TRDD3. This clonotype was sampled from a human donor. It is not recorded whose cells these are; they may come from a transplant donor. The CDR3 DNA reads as TGTGCCTGTGACACCGGAGGTGTACTGGGGAATACCCCCGATAAACTCATCTTT. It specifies CACDTGGVLGNTPDKLIF.